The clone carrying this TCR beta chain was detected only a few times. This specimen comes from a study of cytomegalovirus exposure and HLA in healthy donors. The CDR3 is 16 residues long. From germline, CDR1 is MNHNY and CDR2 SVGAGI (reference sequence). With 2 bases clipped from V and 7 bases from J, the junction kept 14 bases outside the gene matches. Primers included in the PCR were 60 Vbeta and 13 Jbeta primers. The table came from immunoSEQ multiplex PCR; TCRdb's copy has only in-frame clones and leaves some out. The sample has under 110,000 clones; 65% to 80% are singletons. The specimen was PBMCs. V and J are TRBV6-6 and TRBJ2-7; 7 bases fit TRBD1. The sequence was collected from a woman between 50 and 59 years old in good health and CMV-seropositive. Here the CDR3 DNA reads TGTGCCAGCAGTTACCCCGAGTTACAGGGGTCGAGGGAGCAGTACTTC. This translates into CASSYPELQGSREQYF.